The 9 T cell receptor delta chains given below trace back to one sample, sequenced in a study of Vδ1+ human thymocytes. The study's findings and limits: Highly polyclonal TRG and TRD repertoires with Gaussian CDR3 length distributions appeared in thymus.

No antigen is known for these receptors. The template was reverse-transcribed extracted RNA. CDR3 amplicons came from multiplex PCR with pooled V-gene forward and constant-region reverse primers. TCRdb fed the multiplex PCR reads to CATT. Seen here are about 55,000 delta-chain clones, 15% to 20% observed once, and the top ten hold under 0.55%. The sequencing input was Vdelta1+ gamma-delta thymocytes from the thymus. Specified subset: FACS-sorted CD3+ TCRalphabeta- TCRVdelta1+ TCRVdelta2- thymocytes. The receptors stem from a boy less than two years old who had congenital heart surgery.

As concerns this clone: Sequence at one end of the junction differs from germline and may be a read error. This sequence joins TRDV1 and TRDJ1, with 13 bases fitting TRDD3. CDR1 is TSWWSYY and CDR2 is QGS in the germline V gene. The CDR3 has 22 residues. In DNA form, the CDR3 reads TGTGCTCTTGGGCAACTAAGCCTTCCTACGACTGGGGGATACGGGTACACCGATAAACTCATCTTT. Amino acids: CALGQLSLPTTGGYGYTDKLIF.

V and J are TRDV1 and TRDJ1; D is possibly TRDD3 (5 bases). V was trimmed by 2 bases and J by 7 bases, leaving 20 bases between them. Germline V gene data show CDR1 as TSWWSYY and CDR2 as QGS. There are 16 residues in the CDR3. CDR3: CALGEEARVWVPKLIF. CDR3 nucleotide sequence: TGTGCTCTTGGGGAAGAAGCTAGAGTCTGGGTCCCTAAACTCATCTTT.

This rearrangement joins TRDV1 to TRDJ1; 7 bases line up with TRDD3. The CDR3 runs to 18 residues. After removal of 0 bases from V and 0 bases from J, the junction contained 10 bases not matched to a gene. Germline V gene lookup returns CDR1 TSWWSYY and CDR2 QGS. CDR3 in amino acids: CALGELRLGILHTDKLIF. The CDR3 region has the DNA TGTGCTCTTGGGGAACTTCGACTTGGGATACTACACACCGATAAACTCATCTTT.

Only a few counts were recorded for this clone. The V call is TRDV1, the J call TRDJ1; 9 bases align to TRDD3. Looked up from germline, CDR1 is TSWWSYY and CDR2 is QGS. Trimming removed 1 base from V and 8 bases from J; junction bases left unmatched: 20. CDR3 length equals 19 residues. The CDR3 coding sequence is TGTGCTCTTGGGGAACGTCGTGGGAGATTACGGGGATACGCGAGAAAACTCATCTTT. Its translation is CALGERRGRLRGYARKLIF.

This chain links TRDV1 with TRDJ2; D is unresolved. Germline assignment: CDR1 TSWWSYY and CDR2 QGS. The CDR3 loop spans 17 amino acids. V was shortened by 0 bases and J by 2 bases, with 13 bases between the two germline ends. The CDR3 reads CALGELGTDSLTAQLFF. The CDR3 DNA reads TGTGCTCTTGGGGAACTAGGGACCGATAGCTTGACAGCACAACTCTTCTTT.

V and J are TRDV1 and TRDJ2; weak D call: TRDD3 (6 bases). Germline V lookup: CDR1 TSWWSYY, CDR2 QGS. The CDR3 sequence is 20 residues long. Trimming shortened V by 2 bases and J by 0 bases, and 22 bases separated the two germline ends. As DNA, the CDR3 is TGTGCTCTTGGGGAAAAGGACCATAAGGGGGAGGCCGCTTTGACAGCACAACTCTTCTTT. It codes for CALGEKDHKGEAALTAQLFF.

Only a few counts were recorded for this clone. The chain carries TRDV1 and TRDJ1; TRDD3 agrees at 9 bases. The germline gives CDR1 TSWWSYY, CDR2 QGS. This CDR3 is 17 amino acids long. The ends lost 3 bases at V and 5 bases at J; junction bases unmatched: 13. CDR3: CALGDPGGTGGVDKLIF. CDR3 bases: TGTGCTCTTGGGGACCCTGGCGGGACTGGGGGAGTGGATAAACTCATCTTT.

This clone was seen only a few times. The chain is built from TRDV1 and TRDJ1; TRDD3 matches 12 bases. Germline CDR1 TSWWSYY, CDR2 QGS. The J segment lost 5 bases and the V segment lost 3 bases, leaving 25 bases of the junction unmatched. CDR3 length: 22 amino acids. The CDR3 reads CALGDPRCLGRKLGDTHDKLIF. The CDR3, as DNA: TGTGCTCTTGGGGACCCCCGCTGCCTAGGCCGTAAACTGGGGGATACACATGATAAACTCATCTTT.

This clone was recorded at least ten times. The chain couples TRDV2 to TRDJ1, with D tentatively TRDD3 (6 bases). Deletions cut 3 bases from V and 1 base from J, with 11 bases between. The germline CDR1 and CDR2 sequences are GEAIGNYY and EKD. The CDR3 spans 14 residues. The CDR3 is CACDLGRITDKLIF. Written as DNA, the CDR3 is TGTGCCTGTGACCTGGGGAGGATCACCGATAAACTCATCTTT.